What follows are 24 T cell receptor beta chains derived from one specimen sequenced in a study of T cells in Graves' hyperthyroidism and ophthalmopathy. Amplification of TCR beta CDR3 regions used RNA as the template. HTBI primers were employed in a first-round RT-PCR of the TCR CDR3. A single record per CDR3 protein comes from TCRdb applying MiXCR to the multiplex PCR reads. The sample has roughly 640,000 distinct CDR3 sequences, roughly 16% seen once; the top ten hold less than 3.5%. Sequencing was carried out using blood. The receptor source for this set is a middle-aged woman with Graves' ophthalmopathy.

This clonotype occurred many times. This chain joins TRBV12-3 or TRBV12-4 and TRBJ1-2; D remains unclear. The length of the CDR3 is 13 residues. Trimming stripped 6 bases from V and 2 bases from J, with 10 bases between. CDR3 protein: CASSTDGNYGYTF. Here the CDR3 DNA reads TGTGCCAGCAGCACAGACGGAAACTATGGCTACACCTTC.

Regarding this clonotype: Because the CDR3's place on the DNA is in doubt, the DNA is left out and the CDR3 is given as listed by TCRdb. The rearrangement joins TRBV29-1 to TRBJ2-1; the table's D gene call, TRBD2, was not cross checked with the DNA. Germline CDR1 is SQVTM and CDR2 is ANQGSEA. From its first to its last residue, the CDR3 has 12 amino acids. The CDR3 region is CSVAGGSNEQLF.

On this clonotype: This may stem from a read error, because a much larger clone lies one nucleotide away. The CDR3 loop reads CASSVSGQGPYEQYF. Written as DNA, the CDR3 is TGTGCCAGCAGCGTATCCGGGCAGGGCCCCTACGAGCAGTACTTC. The chain links TRBV9 to TRBJ2-7; possibly TRBD1 for D (5 bases). The germline V gene has CDR1 SGDLS and CDR2 YYNGEE. V gave up 1 base and J gave up 2 bases, with 13 bases separating them. The CDR3 has 15 amino acids.

This clonotype has only one observation. A junction end diverges from the germline sequence, so it may reflect a read error. This chain connects TRBV27 to TRBJ2-1; D gene uncertain. Germline V lookup: CDR1 MNHEY, CDR2 SMNVEV (reference sequence). This CDR3 has 12 amino acids. The CDR3: CPSSLGVNEQFF. DNA of the CDR3: TGTCCCAGCAGTTTGGGTGTGAATGAGCAGTTCTTC.

The chain carries TRBV7-9 and TRBJ2-7, with D tentatively TRBD2 (5 bases). The CDR3 is 15 amino acids. In germline, CDR1 is SEHNR, CDR2 FQNEAQ (reference sequence). V was cut by 6 bases and J by 0 bases, with 15 bases left in between. The chain's CDR3 is CASSYGEPLSYEQYF. The CDR3 DNA reads as TGTGCCAGCAGTTATGGGGAGCCCCTCTCCTACGAGCAGTACTTC. The complete variable domain, with remaining parts taken from reference TRBV7-9 and TRBJ2-7, reads DTGVSQNPRHKITKRGQNVTFRCDPISEHNRLYWYRQTLGQGPEFLTYFQNEAQLEKSRLLSDRFSAERPKGSFSTLEIQRTEQGDSAMYLCASSYGEPLSYEQYFGPGTRLTVT.

This chain connects TRBV28 to TRBJ2-2; D is undetermined. Trimming cost V 10 bases and J 9 bases, with 15 bases left between them. CDR1 is MDHEN, CDR2 SYDVKM, per germline. This CDR3 comprises 12 residues. The CDR3: CANSRHGWELFF. The CDR3 nucleotides read TGTGCCAACAGCCGCCACGGGTGGGAGCTGTTTTTT.

This clonotype was detected a few times. The chain couples TRBV3-1 to TRBJ2-1, with TRBD2 identical over 8 bases. There are 15 residues in the CDR3. The V gene's germline CDR1 is LGHDT and CDR2 YNNKEL (reference sequence). J was trimmed by 2 bases and V by 2 bases; bases with no gene match: 2. The CDR3 protein is CASSQRRGAYNEQFF. The CDR3 region has the DNA TGTGCCAGCAGCCAAAGGCGGGGGGCCTACAATGAGCAGTTCTTC.

V gene TRBV6-1 combines with J gene TRBJ2-7; D gene ambiguous. The CDR3 has 12 amino acids. Germline loops: CDR1 MNHNS, CDR2 SASEGT. Trimming left V 3 bases short and J 3 bases short, with 6 bases between. The CDR3 loop is CASSEYDYEQYF. In DNA, the CDR3 is TGTGCCAGCAGTGAGTACGACTACGAGCAGTACTTC.

This clonotype was observed a handful of times. The chain combines TRBV3-1 with TRBJ1-2, with unresolved D. This CDR3 comprises 13 residues. Trimming stripped 5 bases from V and 2 bases from J, with 9 bases between. CDR1 and CDR2 (germline): LGHDT, YNNKEL (reference sequence). The CDR3 sequence is CASSAGRNYGYTF. The DNA for the CDR3 is TGTGCCAGCAGCGCGGGCCGCAACTATGGCTACACCTTC. Complete variable domain (other parts from reference TRBV3-1 and TRBJ1-2): DTAVSQTPKYLVTQMGNDKSIKCEQNLGHDTMYWYKQDSKKFLKIMFSYNNKELIINETVPNRFSPKSPDKAHLNLHINSLELGDSAVYFCASSAGRNYGYTFGSGTRLTVV.

There are many counts of this clonotype. The chain uses TRBV3-1 and TRBJ1-6; no clear D. Between the trimmed V and J ends, which lost 3 bases and 8 bases, there was a span of 8 bases. Germline values: CDR1 LGHDT, CDR2 YNNKEL (reference sequence). The CDR3 is 13 residues long. Written as DNA, the CDR3 is TGTGCCAGCAGCCAGGCCGGGTATTCACCCCTCCACTTT. Amino acids: CASSQAGYSPLHF.

The chain joins TRBV7-9 to TRBJ1-1; the D gene is possibly TRBD1 (5 bases). The germline V and J ends were trimmed by 4 bases and 9 bases, with 15 bases remaining between them. CDR1 is SEHNR and CDR2 is FQNEAQ in the germline V gene (reference sequence). This CDR3 has 13 amino acids. The chain's CDR3 is CASSSGTTAKAFF. The CDR3 DNA reads as TGTGCCAGCAGCTCGGGGACGACAGCGAAAGCTTTCTTT.

There are a few counts of this clonotype. V usage is TRBV25-1 and J usage is TRBJ1-1, with 9 bases that match TRBD1. The trim removed 7 bases at V and 1 base at J, leaving 4 bases unmatched. The CDR3 consists of 14 residues. The germline V gene has CDR1 MGHDK and CDR2 SYGVNS. The CDR3 coding sequence is TGTGCCAGCAAAACAGGGGGCGCGAACACTGAAGCTTTCTTT. This gives the protein CASKTGGANTEAFF.

This clonotype was found many times. In DNA form, the CDR3 reads TGTGCCAGCAGCACTTGGGTCAGTGAGCAGTTCTTC. Translated: CASSTWVSEQFF. The chain uses TRBV6-1 and TRBJ2-1; no reliable D call. Trimming shortened V by 6 bases and J by 9 bases, and 12 bases separated the two germline ends. This CDR3 has 12 residues. Looked up from germline, CDR1 is MNHNS and CDR2 is SASEGT.

Ten or more counts support this clonotype. V usage is TRBV7-3 and J usage is TRBJ2-1, with 7 bases identical to TRBD2. Germline CDR1 is SGHTA and CDR2 is FQGTGA. V shed 2 bases and J 6 bases; nucleotides not matched to a gene: 16. This CDR3 region has 18 residues. The CDR3 region has the DNA TGTGCCAGCAGCTTATGGTGGCGGGGGACCACCATGTTCAATGAGCAGTTCTTC. This translates into CASSLWWRGTTMFNEQFF.

This clonotype was observed at least ten times. The rearrangement links TRBV27 to TRBJ2-5, with D possibly matching TRBD1 (5 bases). The CDR3 is 15 residues long. V lost 7 bases, J lost 0 bases, and 15 bases lay in between. CDR1 and CDR2 from the germline V gene are MNHEY and SMNVEV (reference sequence). The CDR3 spells CASMPTAHHQETQYF. For the CDR3, the DNA is TGTGCCAGCATGCCGACAGCCCACCACCAAGAGACCCAGTACTTC.

This clonotype was detected a few times. This chain links TRBV12-3 or TRBV12-4 with TRBJ1-2; 8 bases agree with TRBD1. V was clipped by 5 bases and J by 4 bases; unmatched bases: 6. The CDR3 has 14 amino acids. The CDR3 DNA is TGTGCCAGCAGTAGACAGGGGTTCGGCTATGGCTACACCTTC. This sequence encodes CASSRQGFGYGYTF.

The sample holds one count of this clonotype. This rearrangement joins TRBV5-1 to TRBJ1-4; the match to TRBD1 covers 7 bases. Germline assignment: CDR1 SGHRS and CDR2 YFSETQ. V shed 7 bases, J shed 3 bases, and the junction held 6 bases outside the gene matches. The CDR3 has 14 amino acids. CDR3 nucleotide sequence: TGCGCCAGCGGAGAGGGGGCGGCTAATGAAAAACTGTTTTTT. Its protein product is CASGEGAANEKLFF. Full variable domain (rest looked up from reference TRBV5-1 and TRBJ1-4): KAGVTQTPRYLIKTRGQQVTLSCSPISGHRSVSWYQQTPGQGLQFLFEYFSETQRNKGNFPGRFSGRQFSNSRSEMNVSTLELGDSALYLCASGEGAANEKLFFGSGTQLSVL.

CDR3 nucleotides: TGTGCCAGCTCACTTCAACGGGACGGGAACACTGAAGCTTTCTTT. Protein product: CASSLQRDGNTEAFF. V usage is TRBV18 and J usage is TRBJ1-1; D perhaps matches TRBD1 (5 bases). The CDR3 sequence is 15 residues long. CDR1 is KGHSH, CDR2 LQKENI, per germline. Trimming pared 4 bases from V and 1 base from J, leaving 13 bases between.

The chain is built from TRBV4-1 and TRBJ1-1; TRBD1 might be the D (6 bases). CDR3 size: 15 residues. CDR1 and CDR2 (germline): MGHRA, YSYEKL. Trimming cost V 4 bases and J 5 bases, with 17 bases left between them. CDR3 DNA: TGCGCCAGCAGCCTACTCTACAGGGTTGGAACTGAAGCTTTCTTT. Encoded protein: CASSLLYRVGTEAFF.

This clonotype appeared a few times. J is TRBJ2-1 and V is TRBV12-5; TRBD1 matches at 8 bases. Germline V gene data show CDR1 as LGHNT and CDR2 as FRNRAP. V lost 1 base and J lost 8; bases outside the gene matches: 4. CDR3 length: 14 amino acids. The CDR3 region is CASGLGTGFDEQFF. CDR3 nucleotide sequence: TGTGCTAGTGGTTTGGGGACAGGGTTCGATGAGCAGTTCTTC.

This clonotype was seen at least ten times. The chain uses TRBV2 and TRBJ2-1; a possible D gene is TRBD1 (7 bases). Per the germline V gene, CDR1 is SNHLY and CDR2 is FYNNEI. CDR3 size: 16 residues. The V and J ends lost 5 bases and 6 bases respectively, with 20 bases between them. CDR3 in amino acids: CASSPQAGRGLNEQFF. The CDR3 DNA follows: TGTGCCAGCAGTCCTCAGGCGGGAAGGGGGCTCAATGAGCAGTTCTTC.

This clonotype was recorded many times. The chain joins TRBV5-1 to TRBJ2-3; TRBD1 matches 9 bases. The V segment lost 0 bases and the J segment 1 base; nucleotides outside the gene matches: 3. The CDR3 has 16 amino acids. CDR1 SGHRS and CDR2 YFSETQ come from the germline V gene. The CDR3: CASSLVGTGRTDTQYF. Written as DNA, the CDR3 is TGCGCCAGCAGCTTGGTTGGGACAGGGCGCACAGATACGCAGTATTTT.

This clonotype was detected a few times. The chain carries TRBV11-2 and TRBJ2-3; TRBD2 aligns across 14 bases. V gave up 5 bases and J gave up 3 bases; unmatched junction bases: 13. Germline-derived CDR1 and CDR2 are SGHAT and FQNNGV. CDR3 size: 19 residues. This chain's CDR3 is CASSARGLAGGSRTDTQYF. CDR3 bases: TGTGCCAGCAGCGCCCGAGGACTAGCGGGAGGAAGTAGAACAGATACGCAGTATTTT. The whole variable domain, filled in from reference TRBV11-2 and TRBJ2-3, reads EAGVAQSPRYKIIEKRQSVAFWCNPISGHATLYWYQQILGQGPKLLIQFQNNGVVDDSQLPKDRFSAERLKGVDSTLKIQPAKLEDSAVYLCASSARGLAGGSRTDTQYFGPGTRLTVL.

The chain carries TRBV19 and TRBJ2-1; 7 bases agree with TRBD2. This CDR3 is 16 amino acids long. The germline V gene has CDR1 LNHDA and CDR2 SQIVND (reference sequence). Trimming at V came to 0 bases and at J to 0 bases, leaving 2 bases not matched to a gene. Written as DNA, the CDR3 is TGTGCCAGTAGTATAGATGGGGGGGTCTCCTACAATGAGCAGTTCTTC. Translated, it gives CASSIDGGVSYNEQFF.